Listed below are T cell receptor beta chains from one sample, sequenced in a study of T cell responses to AZD1222 COVID-19 vaccine. Method: immunoSEQ multiplex PCR; TCRdb's copy keeps in-frame clones and lacks some. In the table there are about 89,000 clones, about 88% of which are singletons. The sample consisted of peripheral blood, taken 28 days after the second AZD1222 dose. All receptors come from an adult who received the AZD1222 COVID-19 vaccine. Both conserved end residues are part of each CDR3. Fields, in order: V gene, J gene, D gene, clone size, CDR3 length, CDR3 protein. The D gene is left open where the match is weak. Size is stated for part of the rows, as once, few or many counts, or as a class when the clone is expanded.

TRBV7-3	TRBJ2-3	TRBD2	.	15	CASSFGTSGTDTQYF
TRBV5-8	TRBJ1-2	.	.	16	CASSLERADFSYGYTF
TRBV5-1	TRBJ2-2	.	few	14	CATNNPPNTGELFF
TRBV27	TRBJ2-7	.	.	13	CASSFHGSYEQYF
TRBV3-1/TRBV3-2	TRBJ1-1	.	.	16	CASSQGYGTRGAQAFF
TRBV11-2	TRBJ1-2	.	.	14	CASSVRGESYGYTF
TRBV18	TRBJ1-4	.	.	15	CASSRSNGGNEKLFF
TRBV25-1	TRBJ2-1	.	.	18	CASSESQPPQSSYNEQFF
TRBV14	TRBJ1-1	.	.	14	CASSRGGVNTEAFF
TRBV23-1	TRBJ1-6	.	.	15	CASSQSGQRNSPLHF
TRBV2	TRBJ2-2	.	.	15	CASSERHANTGELFF
TRBV3-1/TRBV3-2	TRBJ1-4	.	.	14	CAIPEGQNSEKLFF
TRBV4-2	TRBJ2-2	.	.	15	CASSPSVENTGELFF
TRBV7-2	TRBJ2-2	.	.	14	CASSLAGITGELFF
TRBV2	TRBJ1-5	.	.	15	CASKGRTDSNQPQHF
TRBV3-1/TRBV3-2	TRBJ2-5	.	.	18	CASSQEFGERSYQETQYF
TRBV13	TRBJ1-5	.	.	15	CASSLGKTTNGPQHF
TRBV30	TRBJ1-2	.	.	13	CAWRMEANYGYTF
TRBV7-2	TRBJ1-3	.	once	13	CASSFRTRNTIYF
TRBV4-1	TRBJ1-5	.	once	16	CASSQGGQHSNQPQHF
TRBV7-2	TRBJ2-1	TRBD2	.	16	CASSLVGGGAFNEQFF
TRBV6-5	TRBJ1-3	.	.	14	CASSYSGEGNTIYF
TRBV30	TRBJ2-7	TRBD2	.	14	CAWSDLAGGYEQYF
TRBV7-3	TRBJ2-5	.	.	15	CASSPQEGGRETQYF
TRBV11-2	TRBJ2-3	.	.	16	CASSRVRDKSTDTQYF
TRBV11-3	TRBJ2-7	.	.	15	CASSPPGAFSYEQYF
TRBV30	TRBJ2-7	.	.	15	CAWSSGSSRFNEQYF
TRBV25-1	TRBJ2-7	.	.	15	CASAGTPNPTYEQYF
TRBV18	TRBJ1-1	.	once	15	CASSPGGVGLAEAFF
TRBV11-3	TRBJ1-4	.	.	14	CASSLLGLNEKLFF
TRBV9	TRBJ2-7	TRBD2	.	14	CASSTRGGPYEQYF
TRBV27	TRBJ1-2	TRBD1	.	15	CASSYDQGAFYGYTF
TRBV6-6	TRBJ1-2	TRBD1	.	16	CASRRQGAARDYGYTF
TRBV10-3	TRBJ1-2	.	.	12	CAITNPTYGYTF
TRBV19	TRBJ1-5	TRBD1	.	17	CASSIGTGPYSNQPQHF
TRBV7-2	TRBJ1-3	.	.	15	CASSLSGGPGNTIYF
TRBV18	TRBJ1-1	.	.	13	CASSTQGGTEAFF
TRBV19	TRBJ1-2	TRBD1	.	13	CASTGQGDYGYTF
TRBV7-2	TRBJ1-5	TRBD1	.	15	CASRRGRDVGQPQHF
TRBV2	TRBJ1-2	.	.	15	CASRGGQNDRYGYTF
TRBV14	TRBJ1-2	TRBD1	once	17	CAPPREVRGPIDRGYTF
TRBV3-1/TRBV3-2	TRBJ2-1	TRBD2	.	15	CASSPSGTRNDEQFF
TRBV5-1	TRBJ1-1	TRBD1	.	12	CASSWNTGEAFF
TRBV9	TRBJ1-3	TRBD1	.	16	CASSLKIQGAGNTIYF
TRBV28	TRBJ1-2	.	.	16	CASSSLFAGVFYGYTF
TRBV6-6	TRBJ1-3	.	.	22	CASSRYRTIGTRAYHSGNTIYF
TRBV16	TRBJ1-1	.	.	13	CASSQMRNTEAFF
TRBV3-1/TRBV3-2	TRBJ2-3	TRBD1	.	11	CASRQGDTQYF
TRBV6-6	TRBJ1-2	.	.	13	CASFGGKGYGYTF
TRBV19	TRBJ1-1	TRBD1	.	12	CASSEGALEAFF